The 11 T cell receptor beta chains below all came from one sample that was sequenced in a study of blood T cell repertoires in COVID-19. This table comes from immunoSEQ multiplex PCR, and its TCRdb copy is limited to in-frame clones, with some not included. There are fewer than 350,000 clones in the sample; roughly nine tenths occur only once, and around 1.7% lies in the top ten. Material: PBMCs or T cells enriched from blood (not recorded which). The receptors stem from a woman aged 40-49 years who had recovered from COVID-19.

In regard to this clone: A junction end diverges from the germline sequence, so it may reflect a read error. V is TRBV30 and J is TRBJ1-2; D remains ambiguous. The CDR3 length is 12 residues. Germline CDR1 reads GTSNPN; CDR2 reads SVGIG (reference sequence). CDR3 sequence reads: CAWSVSPRVLNF. As DNA, the CDR3 is TGTGCCTGGAGTGTAAGCCCCCGGGTTCTTAACTTC.

The gene calls are TRBV29-1 and TRBJ2-7; D is uncertain. Trimming removed 4 bases at V and 1 base at J, with 8 bases between. The length of the CDR3 is 12 residues. Germline values: CDR1 SQVTM, CDR2 ANQGSEA. The CDR3 DNA follows: TGCAGCGTTGGTTCCGGGTCCTACGAGCAGTACTTC. This sequence encodes CSVGSGSYEQYF.

The gene calls are TRBV7-2 and TRBJ1-2, with 9 nucleotides matching TRBD1. This CDR3 contains 13 residues. V was clipped by 5 bases and J by 7 bases; unmatched bases: 5. CDR1 is SGHTA and CDR2 is FQGNSA in the germline V gene. The chain's CDR3 is CASSGQGLGGYTF. In DNA form, the CDR3 reads TGTGCCAGCAGCGGACAGGGGCTTGGTGGCTACACCTTC.

This sequence joins TRBV3-1 (or the pseudogene TRBV3-2) and TRBJ2-2; perhaps TRBD2 as D (5 bases). Trimming pared 0 bases from V and 8 bases from J, leaving 10 bases between. Germline values: CDR1 LGHDT, CDR2 YNNKEL (reference sequence). The CDR3 totals 14 residues. The CDR3 region is CASSQDRPGGELFF. DNA of the CDR3: TGTGCCAGCAGCCAAGATCGACCGGGAGGGGAGCTGTTTTTT.

The chain carries TRBV27 and TRBJ2-2, with TRBD1 matching 8 bases. This CDR3 is 15 amino acids long. The V segment lost 8 bases and the J segment 7 bases; nucleotides outside the gene matches: 12. From germline, CDR1 is MNHEY and CDR2 SMNVEV (reference sequence). CDR3 nucleotide sequence: TGTGCCAGCTATGCTTGGGGACAGGCAGACGGGGAGCTGTTTTTT. It yields the protein CASYAWGQADGELFF.

The rearrangement links TRBV4-2 to TRBJ2-1, with a tentative D call TRBD2 (6 bases). CDR3 length equals 15 residues. Germline CDR1 is LGHNA and CDR2 is YNFKEQ. Trimming took off 0 bases at V and 12 bases at J, with 18 bases between the two ends. CDR3 DNA: TGTGCCAGCAGCCAAGAACTAGCTGGGGTCAGCTTGCAGTTCTTC. This encodes CASSQELAGVSLQFF.

This clone came up once. The V call is TRBV5-4, the J call TRBJ2-3; possibly TRBD2 for D (6 bases). This CDR3 region has 14 residues. V was clipped by 3 bases and J by 3 bases, with 11 bases between them. The germline V gene encodes CDR1 SGHNT and CDR2 YYREEE (reference sequence). Written as DNA, the CDR3 is TGTGCCAGCAGCTCGGGACTGTCGACAGATACGCAGTATTTT. Its protein is CASSSGLSTDTQYF.

The chain has TRBV30 and TRBJ1-4; 9 positions match TRBD1. The CDR3 is 13 residues long. The V gene's germline CDR1 is GTSNPN and CDR2 SVGIG (reference sequence). After removal of 2 bases from V and 12 bases from J, the junction contained 7 bases not matched to a gene. CDR3 region: CAWSYGTGWELFF. CDR3 bases: TGTGCCTGGAGTTATGGGACAGGGTGGGAACTGTTTTTT.

The chain joins TRBV2 to TRBJ1-1; TRBD1 is a possible D gene (6 bases). The CDR3 spans 14 residues. Between the trimmed V and J ends, which lost 4 bases and 6 bases, there was a span of 15 bases. From germline, CDR1 is SNHLY and CDR2 FYNNEI. The CDR3 region has the DNA TGTGCCAGCAGTGCAGGGGCGAGGGATGCTGAAGCTTTCTTT. It codes for CASSAGARDAEAFF.

This sequence joins TRBV18 and TRBJ1-3; D may be TRBD1 (6 bases). The CDR3 is made up of 16 amino acids. Trimming took off 4 bases at V and 0 bases at J, with 13 bases between the two ends. Germline CDR1 reads KGHSH; CDR2 reads LQKENI. As DNA, the CDR3 is TGTGCCAGCTCACTAGGGACACCTGACTCTGGAAACACCATATATTTT. Translating it yields CASSLGTPDSGNTIYF.

The rearrangement links TRBV11-2 to TRBJ1-2; tentative D call: TRBD1 (6 bases). V gave up 8 bases and J gave up 8 bases, with 15 bases separating them. CDR1 is SGHAT and CDR2 is FQNNGV in the germline V gene. CDR3 length: 12 amino acids. This CDR3 is CASPTGIGGYTF. CDR3 in DNA: TGTGCCAGCCCCACAGGGATCGGCGGCTACACCTTC.